Shown below are 11 T cell receptor beta chains from a single sample sequenced in a study of CD8+ T cells in alopecia areata. RNA extraction and reverse transcription yielded cDNA as sequencing template. Assay: immunoSEQ multiplex PCR; the TCRdb copy retains only in-frame clones and omits some. The table has approximately 280,000 clones, 58% seen once; the top ten hold more than 1.5%. Treatment in this sample: oral pan-JAK inhibitor, 5-10 mg twice daily. The sample was CD4+ T cells sorted from blood, taken at week 24, from a patient treated with tofacitinib. The source of these receptors is a human donor with alopecia areata.

The chain employs TRBV29-1 and TRBJ2-2; D is possibly TRBD1 or TRBD2 (5 bases each). Germline V CDR1 and CDR2: SQVTM, ANQGSEA. The CDR3 has 14 residues. V lost 6 bases, J lost 0 bases, and 11 bases lay in between. This CDR3 is CSVEWGPNTGELFF. The CDR3 bases are TGCAGCGTCGAGTGGGGACCGAACACCGGGGAGCTGTTTTTT.

The genes are TRBV5-6 and TRBJ2-5, with TRBD2 matching over 12 bases. The CDR3 spans 19 residues. V was pared by 3 bases and J by 3 bases, with 15 bases of the junction left unmatched. Germline lookup yields CDR1 SGHDT and CDR2 YYEEEE. CDR3 in DNA: TGTGCCAGCAGCTCCCCACTACGACTAGCGGGGGTTTCCGAAGAGACCCAGTACTTC. Translated, it gives CASSSPLRLAGVSEETQYF.

DNA for the CDR3: TGTGCCAGCAGTTACCCCCATTCCCGCCTGGGGACCCAGTACTTC. Its protein product is CASSYPHSRLGTQYF. The J gene is TRBJ2-5, the V gene TRBV6-6; D gene uncertain. The ends were cut back, 2 bases at V and 7 bases at J, with 17 bases in the middle. This CDR3 is 15 amino acids long. Germline V gives CDR1 MNHNY, CDR2 SVGAGI (reference sequence).

The rearrangement joins TRBV2 to TRBJ1-6; D remains unclear. The CDR3 contains 11 residues. Germline assignment: CDR1 SNHLY and CDR2 FYNNEI. Trimming removed 7 bases from V and 9 bases from J, with 7 bases in between. CDR3 DNA: TGTGCCAGCAACTCCGGTTCACCCCTCCACTTT. Translated: CASNSGSPLHF.

The chain uses TRBV23-1 and TRBJ1-1; unclear D gene. TRBV23-1 is flagged as an ORF with uncertain function. There are 14 residues in the CDR3. The V and J ends lost 0 bases and 5 bases respectively, with 10 bases between them. The CDR3 spells CASSQSSARTEAFF. The CDR3 nucleotides read TGCGCCAGCAGTCAATCGTCGGCGAGGACTGAAGCTTTCTTT.

The genes are TRBV29-1 and TRBJ2-7, with D possibly being TRBD1 or TRBD2 (6 bases each). CDR1 is SQVTM and CDR2 is ANQGSEA in the germline V gene. The CDR3 extends over 12 amino acids. V lost 2 bases, J lost 4 bases, and 9 bases lay in between. Here the CDR3 reads CSVESGAYEQYF. Here the CDR3 DNA reads TGCAGCGTTGAATCGGGGGCTTACGAGCAGTACTTC.

The chain uses TRBV9 and TRBJ2-7; D is perhaps TRBD1 or TRBD2 (5 bases each). This CDR3 has 13 amino acids. V was cut by 6 bases and J by 2 bases, with 12 bases left in between. The germline V gene encodes CDR1 SGDLS and CDR2 YYNGEE. CDR3 bases: TGTGCCAGCACCACACCGGGACCCTACGAGCAGTACTTC. Amino acids: CASTTPGPYEQYF.

This clone has a handful of counts. The rearrangement links TRBV27 to TRBJ2-6, with D unresolved. V was cut by 6 bases and J by 0 bases, with 9 bases left in between. CDR1 MNHEY and CDR2 SMNVEV come from the germline V gene (reference sequence). This CDR3 comprises 15 residues. CDR3 in DNA: TGTGCCAGCAGCACGGCTCACTCTGGGGCCAACGTCCTGACTTTC. Amino acids: CASSTAHSGANVLTF.

The chain uses TRBV4-1 and TRBJ2-7; no firm D call. V lost 1 base and J 0 bases, leaving 10 bases between the germline ends. The CDR3 sequence is 15 residues long. Per the germline V gene, CDR1 is MGHRA and CDR2 is YSYEKL. CDR3 nucleotides: TGCGCCAGCAGCCAAGGCGAGGTAAGCTCCTACGAGCAGTACTTC. Encoded protein: CASSQGEVSSYEQYF.

This clone was recorded a few times. The chain carries TRBV11-2 and TRBJ1-2, with 7 bases lining up with TRBD1. The ends lost 4 bases at V and 6 bases at J; junction bases unmatched: 11. Germline V gene lookup returns CDR1 SGHAT and CDR2 FQNNGV. The CDR3 covers 15 residues. The CDR3 bases are TGTGCCAGCAGCTCCCTAAGGGGGCGCCGTGATGGCTACACCTTC. Translating it yields CASSSLRGRRDGYTF. Combining the CDR3 with reference TRBV11-2 and TRBJ1-2 gives the whole variable domain EAGVAQSPRYKIIEKRQSVAFWCNPISGHATLYWYQQILGQGPKLLIQFQNNGVVDDSQLPKDRFSAERLKGVDSTLKIQPAKLEDSAVYLCASSSLRGRRDGYTFGSGTRLTVV.

Only a few counts were recorded for this clone. At one end, the junction sequence differs from germline, possibly due to a read error. The chain is built from TRBV10-3 and TRBJ2-3; D remains ambiguous. This CDR3 has 13 amino acids. CDR1 ENHRY and CDR2 SYGVKD come from the germline V gene. CDR3 coding DNA: TGTGCCAGCAGTGAACTGGGCACAGATACGCAGTATTTT. Translating it yields CASSELGTDTQYF.